One and the same sample provided the 12 T cell receptor beta chains below, sequenced in a study of a mutant IDH1 vaccine in newly diagnosed glioma. Specified time point: week 11, during vaccination. The vaccine gave 300 ug of a 20-mer mutant IDH1 peptide subcutaneously per dose. The antigens these receptors bind are not known. Sequenced by immunoSEQ multiplex PCR; TCRdb stores in-frame clones only, minus some. The data hold tens of thousands of clones, with roughly three quarters observed a single time. The input for sequencing was PBMCs, taken from a glioma patient whose treatment included an IDH1 peptide vaccine. The receptors shown here come from a man between 25 and 39 years old with glioma.

The chain's CDR3 is CASSQVRNQPQHF. In DNA form, the CDR3 reads TGTGCCAGCAGCCAAGTCCGCAATCAGCCCCAGCATTTT. The V call is TRBV4-2, the J call TRBJ1-5; the D is unclear. Trimming left V 1 base short and J 2 bases short, with 3 bases between. From germline, CDR1 is LGHNA and CDR2 YNFKEQ. The CDR3 is made up of 13 amino acids.

The J gene is TRBJ2-2, the V gene TRBV4-1, with D possibly TRBD2 on 6 matching bases. The CDR3 has 16 amino acids. Germline CDR1 is MGHRA and CDR2 is YSYEKL. With 3 bases removed from V and 2 bases from J, the gap between germline ends came to 13 bases. This CDR3 reads CASSQVVGLNTGELFF. DNA of the CDR3: TGCGCCAGCAGCCAGGTTGTTGGACTAAACACCGGGGAGCTGTTTTTT.

This clone was counted only a few times. Here the CDR3 DNA reads TGTGCCAGTAGATACAGGGCTGGGCATGAAAAACTGTTTTTT. Its translation is CASRYRAGHEKLFF. This rearrangement joins TRBV19 to TRBJ1-4; possibly TRBD1 for D (6 bases). V shed 6 bases and J shed 6 bases, with 14 bases lying between them. Germline V gives CDR1 LNHDA, CDR2 SQIVND (reference sequence). CDR3 length: 14 residues.

For the CDR3, the DNA is TGTGCCAGCAGCGTAGATTCAGGCCGATACCAAGAGACCCAGTACTTC. This sequence encodes CASSVDSGRYQETQYF. The J gene is TRBJ2-5, the V gene TRBV9, with no clear D. Germline V lookup: CDR1 SGDLS, CDR2 YYNGEE. CDR3 size: 16 residues. V gave up 0 bases and J gave up 0 bases, with 12 bases separating them.

The chain joins TRBV5-1 to TRBJ1-6; 8 bases map to TRBD1. There are 17 residues in the CDR3. With V trimmed by 4 bases and J by 0 bases, 6 bases remained unmatched. Germline V gene data show CDR1 as SGHRS and CDR2 as YFSETQ. The CDR3 DNA reads as TGCGCCAGCAGCAAGACAGGGGAGAGCTCCTATAATTCACCCCTCCACTTT. Translated: CASSKTGESSYNSPLHF.

CDR3 amino acids: CASSQDSGRQGYTF. The CDR3 nucleotides read TGTGCCAGCAGCCAAGATTCGGGTCGTCAAGGCTACACCTTC. This chain joins TRBV4-2 and TRBJ1-2; D ambiguous. Per the germline V gene, CDR1 is LGHNA and CDR2 is YNFKEQ. V gave up 0 bases and J gave up 8 bases, with 13 bases separating them. The length of the CDR3 is 14 residues.

The chain employs TRBV10-3 and TRBJ1-4, with TRBD1 matching 7 bases. Germline assignment: CDR1 ENHRY and CDR2 SYGVKD. CDR3 size: 16 residues. Germline trimming cut 4 bases from V and 5 bases from J; bases unmatched to any gene: 10. The DNA for the CDR3 is TGTGCCATCAGTGTGGGCAGGGGGGAAGGAAATGAAAAACTGTTTTTT. It codes for CAISVGRGEGNEKLFF.

The rearrangement uses TRBV11-2 and TRBJ2-3; unclear D gene. Trimming cost V 5 bases and J 4 bases, with 16 bases left between them. CDR3 size: 15 residues. Germline V gene lookup returns CDR1 SGHAT and CDR2 FQNNGV. CDR3 in DNA: TGTGCCAGCAGCCTTTCCACCCCGGACCCAGATACGCAGTATTTT. It is translated as CASSLSTPDPDTQYF. The entire variable domain, with the rest obtained from reference TRBV11-2 and TRBJ2-3, is as follows: EAGVAQSPRYKIIEKRQSVAFWCNPISGHATLYWYQQILGQGPKLLIQFQNNGVVDDSQLPKDRFSAERLKGVDSTLKIQPAKLEDSAVYLCASSLSTPDPDTQYFGPGTRLTVL.

The genes are TRBV14 and TRBJ2-3; 9 bases fit TRBD2. The CDR3 loop spans 16 amino acids. Per the germline V gene, CDR1 is SGHDN and CDR2 is FVKESK. Trimming cost V 0 bases and J 2 bases; bases outside gene matches: 3. The CDR3 here is CASSQDPGLATDTQYF. DNA of the CDR3: TGTGCCAGCAGCCAAGATCCGGGACTAGCCACAGATACGCAGTATTTT.

This clone has just one count. The rearrangement uses TRBV9 and TRBJ2-5; a weak D match, TRBD2 (6 bases). CDR3 length: 17 residues. Germline values: CDR1 SGDLS, CDR2 YYNGEE. The ends were cut back, 3 bases at V and 5 bases at J, with 23 bases in the middle. CDR3 bases: TGTGCCAGCAGCGCACCTCTAAGGGGAGGACTCGGGGAGACCCAGTACTTC. Protein sequence: CASSAPLRGGLGETQYF.

J is TRBJ2-5 and V is TRBV5-1; 7 positions agree with TRBD2. Looked up from germline, CDR1 is SGHRS and CDR2 is YFSETQ. V shed 2 bases, J shed 0 bases, and the junction held 1 base outside the gene matches. The CDR3 spans 14 residues. In DNA, the CDR3 is TGCGCCAGCAGCTTTGGGACTAACCAAGAGACCCAGTACTTC. Translated, it gives CASSFGTNQETQYF.

This clone was counted only a few times. The V gene is TRBV30, the J gene TRBJ1-5; D perhaps matches TRBD1 (6 bases). The germline V and J ends were trimmed by 0 bases and 6 bases, with 18 bases remaining between them. This CDR3 spans 16 amino acids. Germline CDR1 and CDR2: GTSNPN and SVGIG (reference sequence). The CDR3 sequence is CAWSVRYREVGQPQHF. The CDR3 region has the DNA TGTGCCTGGAGTGTACGTTACAGGGAGGTTGGTCAGCCCCAGCATTTT. The whole variable domain, filled in from reference TRBV30 and TRBJ1-5, reads SQTIHQWPATLVQPVGSPLSLECTVEGTSNPNLYWYRQAAGRGLQLLFYSVGIGQISSEVPQNLSASRPQDRQFILSSKKLLLSDSGFYLCAWSVRYREVGQPQHFGDGTRLSIL.